This entry is about one TCR beta chain. The antigen is not known. The record originates from a study of graft-versus-host responses after intestinal transplantation. Trimming stripped 3 bases from V and 0 bases from J, with 9 bases between. The length of the CDR3 is 14 residues. CDR1 is MNHEY, CDR2 SVGAGI, per germline. TCRdb's table, derived via immunoSEQ multiplex PCR, lists solely in-frame clones and lacks some. The data contain about 70,000 clones, 85% to 95% of them singletons. The source material was unstimulated CD8+ T cells sorted from spleen or lymph node cells, sampled before intestinal transplant. This chain uses TRBV6-5 with TRBJ2-7, with D perhaps matching TRBD1 or TRBD2 (5 bases each). The clonotype was recovered from a human donor who received an intestinal transplant. This chain's CDR3 is CASSYSRGSYEQYF. CDR3 DNA sequence: TGTGCCAGCAGTTATTCGAGGGGCTCCTACGAGCAGTACTTC.